Each of the 12 T cell receptor beta chains below was sequenced from the same sample in a study of blood T cell repertoires in COVID-19. The assay was immunoSEQ multiplex PCR, and TCRdb's table has in-frame clones only and misses some. The table has approximately 250,000 clones, approximately 88% seen once. The sample comprised PBMCs or T cells enriched from blood (not recorded which). The receptors shown here come from a woman in her thirties who had recovered from COVID-19.

The chain couples TRBV6-5 to TRBJ1-2; D is possibly TRBD1 (5 bases). The V gene lost 3 bases and the J gene lost 2 bases, with 13 bases spanning the gap. The germline CDR1 and CDR2 sequences are MNHEY and SVGAGI. The CDR3 loop spans 15 amino acids. The CDR3, as DNA: TGTGCCAGCAGTTATATGGGGGGAAGCAACTATGGCTACACCTTC. This encodes CASSYMGGSNYGYTF.

The rearrangement uses TRBV19 and TRBJ1-1; D gene unclear. The germline gives CDR1 LNHDA, CDR2 SQIVND (reference sequence). Trimming shortened V by 0 bases and J by 0 bases, and 5 bases separated the two germline ends. The CDR3 is made up of 14 amino acids. DNA for the CDR3: TGTGCCAGTAGTATAGACAGAATGAACACTGAAGCTTTCTTT. Residues: CASSIDRMNTEAFF.

This rearrangement joins TRBV15 to TRBJ1-5; 8 nucleotides line up with TRBD1. This CDR3 region has 16 residues. After removal of 0 bases from V and 7 bases from J, the junction contained 8 bases not matched to a gene. The germline V gene encodes CDR1 LNHNV and CDR2 YYDKDF (reference sequence). The CDR3 DNA follows: TGTGCCACCAGCAGAGATATAGCAGGGGGCGGCCAGCCCCAGCATTTT. The encoded protein is CATSRDIAGGGQPQHF. Drawing the rest from reference TRBV15 and TRBJ1-5, the complete variable domain is DAMVIQNPRYQVTQFGKPVTLSCSQTLNHNVMYWYQQKSSQAPKLLFHYYDKDFNNEADTPDNFQSRRPNTSFCFLDIRSPGLGDTAMYLCATSRDIAGGGQPQHFGDGTRLSIL.

This clone was seen just once. The gene calls are TRBV6-5 and TRBJ2-5; D is undetermined. Trimming pared 3 bases from V and 5 bases from J, leaving 4 bases between. Germline lookup yields CDR1 MNHEY and CDR2 SVGAGI. The CDR3 spans 11 residues. The CDR3 spells CASSYAETQYF. The CDR3 DNA reads as TGTGCCAGCAGTTATGCGGAGACCCAGTACTTC.

The chain has TRBV27 and TRBJ1-1; D is uncertain. There are 12 residues in the CDR3. CDR1 MNHEY and CDR2 SMNVEV come from the germline V gene (reference sequence). V was trimmed by 5 bases and J by 6 bases, leaving 10 bases between them. The CDR3 spells CASSLSGSEAFF. The CDR3 DNA reads as TGTGCCAGCAGTCTTTCGGGGTCTGAAGCTTTCTTT.

This chain uses TRBV4-1 with TRBJ1-4, with 7 nucleotides matching TRBD1. The V gene end was trimmed by 4 bases and the J gene end by 3 bases; junction bases not matched to a gene: 11. There are 17 residues in the CDR3. Germline V lookup: CDR1 MGHRA, CDR2 YSYEKL. In DNA, the CDR3 is TGCGCCAGCAGCCCCCGTGGGACGACAGGGCCTAATGAAAAACTGTTTTTT. Translating it yields CASSPRGTTGPNEKLFF.

This chain uses TRBV6-1 with TRBJ2-2; TRBD2 is a possible D gene (6 bases). The germline gives CDR1 MNHNS, CDR2 SASEGT. The length of the CDR3 is 16 residues. The ends were cut back, 3 bases at V and 8 bases at J, with 19 bases in the middle. This chain's CDR3 is CASSDPRERLEGELFF. CDR3 DNA: TGTGCCAGCAGTGACCCCCGGGAGCGCCTGGAGGGGGAGCTGTTTTTT.

The V and J genes are TRBV18 and TRBJ2-4; D possibly corresponds to TRBD2 (5 bases). V was cut by 1 base and J by 0 bases, with 10 bases left in between. Germline V CDR1 and CDR2: KGHSH, LQKENI. The CDR3 loop spans 16 amino acids. The chain's CDR3 is CASSPLSGGAKNIQYF. The CDR3 DNA sequence: TGTGCCAGCTCACCACTCAGCGGAGGAGCCAAAAACATTCAGTACTTC. The entire variable domain, with the rest obtained from reference TRBV18 and TRBJ2-4, is as follows: NAGVMQNPRHLVRRRGQEARLRCSPMKGHSHVYWYRQLPEEGLKFMVYLQKENIIDESGMPKERFSAEFPKEGPSILRIQQVVRGDSAAYFCASSPLSGGAKNIQYFGAGTRLSVL.

This chain uses TRBV7-2 with TRBJ2-1, with 9 nucleotides matching TRBD2. V dropped 1 base and J dropped 8; count of bases not matched to a gene: 9. This CDR3 has 16 amino acids. The germline CDR1 and CDR2 sequences are SGHTA and FQGNSA. Here the CDR3 DNA reads TGTGCCAGCAGCTTAGGGGAGCGGGGGGCGGCAGATGAGCAGTTCTTC. It specifies CASSLGERGAADEQFF.

CDR3 sequence: CASSAGDRDNQPQHF. In nucleotides, the CDR3 is TGTGCCAGCAGCGCGGGAGACAGGGACAATCAGCCCCAGCATTTT. The chain uses TRBV9 and TRBJ1-5; 7 bases are a match to TRBD1. There are 15 residues in the CDR3. The V segment lost 3 bases and the J segment 3 bases; nucleotides outside the gene matches: 6. Per the germline V gene, CDR1 is SGDLS and CDR2 is YYNGEE.

J is TRBJ2-1 and V is TRBV5-1; 9 bases line up with TRBD2. The CDR3 runs 19 residues. J lost 1 base, V lost 4 bases, and 15 bases had no gene match. Germline V gene data show CDR1 as SGHRS and CDR2 as YFSETQ. Written as DNA, the CDR3 is TGCGCCAGCAGCCATACCGGTAGGCGTAGCGGGAGTTCCTACAATGAGCAGTTCTTC. This translates into CASSHTGRRSGSSYNEQFF.

This clone showed up just a few times. The chain uses TRBV3-1 (or the pseudogene TRBV3-2) and TRBJ1-5, with unresolved D. Germline CDR1 and CDR2: LGHDT and YNNKEL (reference sequence). Trimming pared 1 base from V and 2 bases from J, leaving 12 bases between. This CDR3 has 16 amino acids. CDR3 nucleotide sequence: TGTGCCAGCAGCCAAGGGAGGGTGTTGGGCAATCAGCCCCAGCATTTT. This gives the protein CASSQGRVLGNQPQHF.